This T cell receptor beta chain was identified in a study of T-cell memory formation after mild COVID-19. Between the trimmed V and J ends, which lost 6 bases and 3 bases, there was a span of 10 bases. The CDR3 sequence is 13 residues long. Germline CDR1 reads LNHDA; CDR2 reads SQIVND (reference sequence). Overall study results and limits: Balance between CD4 and CD8 was seen in clones contracting day 15 to 85, and a CD4+ lean was seen in later expanders. There was no confirmation that second-wave clones peaking on day 37 were SARS-CoV-2 specific. Cross-reactive memory seemingly joined, as some responding clones were found in pre-infection memory.

In this sample, this clonotype turned up a few times. The target antigen is unknown. MiXCR, applied by TCRdb to the 5' RACE reads, yields one record per CDR3 protein. The sample lists 68,000 or so distinct CDR3 sequences, approximately 15% occurring once. This receptor was identified in an adult woman who had mild COVID-19 (a few samples of this study predate the infection). Cell type and time point are not known. The specimen was PBMCs or a T cell subset sorted from them (not recorded which). The J gene is TRBJ2-3, the V gene TRBV19, with D possibly being TRBD1 (6 bases). CDR3 sequence reads: CASRNRETDTQYF. The CDR3 DNA sequence: TGTGCCAGTAGGAACAGGGAGACAGATACGCAGTATTTT.